One sample yielded the 24 T cell receptor beta chains listed below, sequenced in a study of CXCR3-negative and CXCR3-positive naive CD8 T cells (dated by TCRdb to 2018 to 2020). These receptors' targets are unknown. For sequencing, a NextSeq 550 was employed. The Human TCR Profiling Kit (MiLaboratory) was used to make UMI-labeled 5' RACE TRB cDNA libraries. Each entry corresponds to one CDR3 protein sequence from reads that TCRdb reprocessed, and DNA is not given. The record for this sample contains 84,000 or so distinct CDR3 sequences. The top ten hold roughly 0.48% of the sample. Findings and caveats that apply to the study as a whole: TRB CDR3s from CXCR3-positive naive cells showed higher hydrophobicity (lower Kidera factor 4), lower energy, and higher strength and volume indices than CXCR3-negative naive cells.

The sequenced sample was naive CXCR3+ CD8+ T cells from blood. The sample's cell subset or site label, in plain terms: CD45RO-CCR7+CD27+CD95- naive CD8+ T cells expressing CXCR3 (TNR3+). The source of these receptors is a human donor in good health. Some clones in this sample may be carry-over from other donors' samples.

The chain carries TRBV29-1 and TRBJ2-5; TCRdb proposes TRBD1, but this gene call is untestable without DNA. Germline CDR1 SQVTM, CDR2 ANQGSEA. CDR3 length: 16 residues. The CDR3 reads CSVEDWKDRGKETQYF.

The chain joins TRBV4-3 to TRBJ2-7; TCRdb reports TRBD1, a call that lacks DNA to check it against. This CDR3 spans 16 amino acids. The germline V gene encodes CDR1 LGHNA and CDR2 YSLEER. CDR3 amino acids: CASSQGILGAGYEQYF.

This chain uses TRBV7-3 with TRBJ2-1; TCRdb designates TRBD1, a call that cannot be tested without DNA. The V gene's germline CDR1 is SGHTA and CDR2 FQGTGA. There are 12 residues in the CDR3. The CDR3 is CASSLGRGPGFF.

The chain recombines TRBV12-3 or TRBV12-4 with TRBJ1-1. The CDR3 totals 12 residues. The CDR3 region is CASSFFPSEAFF.

The V call is TRBV4-3, the J call TRBJ2-1; TCRdb's D gene call, TRBD2, goes unchecked for lack of DNA. Germline CDR1 and CDR2: LGHNA and YSLEER. This CDR3 contains 15 residues. This chain's CDR3 is CASSHLTSGGNEQFF.

CDR3 sequence reads: CATSRDRGAKGEKLFF. The V call is TRBV15, the J call TRBJ1-4; TCRdb's D call of TRBD1 is untestable without DNA. The CDR3 is 16 amino acids. The V gene's germline CDR1 is LNHNV and CDR2 YYDKDF (reference sequence).

J is TRBJ2-7 and V is TRBV29-1; checking the TCRdb D call of TRBD1 is not possible without DNA. CDR1 SQVTM and CDR2 ANQGSEA come from the germline V gene. This CDR3 region has 13 residues. CDR3 loop: CSAWDTARYEQYF.

This chain connects TRBV29-1 to TRBJ2-1; the D gene TCRdb calls, TRBD2, cannot be checked with no DNA. This CDR3 contains 13 residues. CDR1 and CDR2 (germline): SQVTM, ANQGSEA. The CDR3 spells CSVSGPLGNEQFF.

The rearrangement joins TRBV7-8 to TRBJ2-2; the D call of TRBD2 rests on TCRdb alone, since no DNA is present to check it. The CDR3 sequence is 14 residues long. In germline, CDR1 is SGHVS, CDR2 FQNEAQ. The CDR3 sequence: CASSFGRDTGELFF.

The chain employs TRBV6-5 and TRBJ2-1; TCRdb lists TRBD1, though no DNA is available to test this call. Looked up from germline, CDR1 is MNHEY and CDR2 is SVGAGI. CDR3 size: 15 residues. Here the CDR3 reads CASSIQGLGDNEQFF.

The chain employs TRBV11-2 and TRBJ1-6; the D gene TCRdb calls, TRBD1, cannot be checked with no DNA. Germline values: CDR1 SGHAT, CDR2 FQNNGV. CDR3 size: 16 residues. CDR3 loop: CASSFGGSSYNSPLHF.

V gene TRBV9 combines with J gene TRBJ2-3. Germline V gene lookup returns CDR1 SGDLS and CDR2 YYNGEE. CDR3 length: 11 residues. This CDR3 reads CASSVADTQYF.

The chain has TRBV20-1 and TRBJ2-7. CDR1 and CDR2 (germline): DFQATT, SNEGSKA (reference sequence). The CDR3 sequence is 12 residues long. CDR3 loop: CSARDIEYEQYF.

The V and J genes are TRBV7-9 and TRBJ2-1; TCRdb designates TRBD1, a call that cannot be tested without DNA. Germline lookup yields CDR1 SEHNR and CDR2 FQNEAQ (reference sequence). CDR3 size: 16 residues. CDR3 protein: CASSFPGQFLGNEQFF.

The chain couples TRBV28 to TRBJ2-5; TCRdb lists TRBD1, though no DNA is available to test this call. The CDR3 extends over 13 amino acids. CDR1 is MDHEN, CDR2 SYDVKM, per germline. CDR3 sequence: CASITSPGETQYF.

The V gene is TRBV7-9, the J gene TRBJ2-7; the TCRdb D gene call, TRBD1, has no DNA to confirm it. Germline V gene sequence: CDR1 SEHNR, CDR2 FQNEAQ (reference sequence). This CDR3 region has 12 residues. CDR3 amino acids: CASTIRADEQYF.

The chain uses TRBV5-6 and TRBJ2-1; TCRdb lists TRBD2, though no DNA is available to test this call. The CDR3 runs 18 residues. CDR1 is SGHDT, CDR2 YYEEEE, per germline. The CDR3 protein is CASSLAYGTSGSENEQFF. Using reference TRBV5-6 and TRBJ2-1 for the parts outside the CDR3, the full variable domain is DAGVTQSPTHLIKTRGQQVTLRCSPKSGHDTVSWYQQALGQGPQFIFQYYEEEERQRGNFPDRFSGHQFPNYSSELNVNALLLGDSALYLCASSLAYGTSGSENEQFFGPGTRLTVL.

The chain uses TRBV20-1 and TRBJ2-7; TCRdb calls TRBD1, which cannot be checked without DNA. This CDR3 comprises 16 residues. Germline V gives CDR1 DFQATT, CDR2 SNEGSKA (reference sequence). CDR3 sequence reads: CSARDQQGAISYEQYF.

The chain joins TRBV7-9 to TRBJ1-4; the TRBD1 assignment by TCRdb is unverifiable without DNA. CDR1 is SEHNR and CDR2 is FQNEAQ in the germline V gene (reference sequence). CDR3 length: 14 amino acids. The CDR3 loop reads CASSLVQGEEKLFF.

CDR3 loop: CASSLRQFVYNEQFF. The V gene is TRBV5-1, the J gene TRBJ2-1; no DNA is available, so the TRBD1 call from TCRdb remains unchecked. Per the germline V gene, CDR1 is SGHRS and CDR2 is YFSETQ. The CDR3 extends over 15 amino acids. Full variable domain (missing parts from reference TRBV5-1 and TRBJ2-1): KAGVTQTPRYLIKTRGQQVTLSCSPISGHRSVSWYQQTPGQGLQFLFEYFSETQRNKGNFPGRFSGRQFSNSRSEMNVSTLELGDSALYLCASSLRQFVYNEQFFGPGTRLTVL.

The chain has TRBV6-2 or TRBV6-3 and TRBJ2-4. The V gene's germline CDR1 is MNHEY and CDR2 SVGEGT. The CDR3 runs 11 residues. This CDR3 is CASSLGDIQYF.

This chain connects TRBV27 to TRBJ1-5. Germline assignment: CDR1 MNHEY and CDR2 SMNVEV (reference sequence). This CDR3 has 15 residues. The CDR3 loop reads CASSLTLNSNQPQHF.

The chain is built from TRBV5-1 and TRBJ2-7; TCRdb returns TRBD1, unconfirmable since there is no DNA. The germline gives CDR1 SGHRS, CDR2 YFSETQ. The CDR3 is made up of 18 amino acids. CDR3 region: CASSLFPSTGEPGYEQYF. Filled out from reference TRBV5-1 and TRBJ2-7, the complete variable domain reads KAGVTQTPRYLIKTRGQQVTLSCSPISGHRSVSWYQQTPGQGLQFLFEYFSETQRNKGNFPGRFSGRQFSNSRSEMNVSTLELGDSALYLCASSLFPSTGEPGYEQYFGPGTRLTVT.

V usage is TRBV27 and J usage is TRBJ2-5; the TCRdb D gene call, TRBD2, has no DNA to confirm it. The CDR3 covers 15 residues. Germline V gives CDR1 MNHEY, CDR2 SMNVEV (reference sequence). CDR3 protein: CASKTSGWEEETQYF.